The following is a T cell receptor beta chain sequence with its context. The table came from immunoSEQ multiplex PCR; TCRdb's copy has only in-frame clones and leaves some out. The sample holds about 190,000 clones, about nine tenths seen once. V trimming: 6 bases; J trimming: 7 bases; junction bases outside the gene matches: 3. The germline gives CDR1 MNHEY, CDR2 SVGAGI. CDR3 length: 14 amino acids. This specimen belongs to a study of blood T cell repertoires in COVID-19. Overall study: Acute-phase and convalescent COVID-19 samples originated in the United States, Italy and Spain.

Sequenced material: peripheral blood. This chain connects TRBV6-5 to TRBJ1-4, with TRBD1 matching over 12 bases. The TCR comes from a man between 18 and 35 years old with active or convalescent COVID-19. The CDR3 DNA reads TGTGCCAGCAGCCTGGGACAGGGGGCTGAAAAACTGTTTTTT. Translated: CASSLGQGAEKLFF.